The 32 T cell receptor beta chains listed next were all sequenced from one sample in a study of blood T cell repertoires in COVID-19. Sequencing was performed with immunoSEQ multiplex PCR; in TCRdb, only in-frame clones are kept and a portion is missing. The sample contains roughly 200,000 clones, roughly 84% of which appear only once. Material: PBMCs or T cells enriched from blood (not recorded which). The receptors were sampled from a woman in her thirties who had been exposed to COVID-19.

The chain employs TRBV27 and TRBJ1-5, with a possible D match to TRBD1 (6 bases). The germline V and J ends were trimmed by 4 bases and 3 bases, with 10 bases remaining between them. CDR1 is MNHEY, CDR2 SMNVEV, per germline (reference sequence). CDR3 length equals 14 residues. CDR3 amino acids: CASSWTADNQPQHF. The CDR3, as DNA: TGTGCCAGCAGTTGGACAGCAGACAATCAGCCCCAGCATTTT.

The CDR3 DNA reads as TGTGCCAGCAGGGACGGAGCAGGGGGTAGCGAGCAGTACTTC. It encodes CASRDGAGGSEQYF. J is TRBJ2-7 and V is TRBV7-9, with TRBD1 matching 7 bases. CDR3 size: 14 residues. Looked up from germline, CDR1 is SEHNR and CDR2 is FQNEAQ (reference sequence). V dropped 6 bases and J dropped 6; count of bases not matched to a gene: 11. The full variable domain, its missing parts supplied by reference TRBV7-9 and TRBJ2-7, is DTGVSQNPRHKITKRGQNVTFRCDPISEHNRLYWYRQTLGQGPEFLTYFQNEAQLEKSRLLSDRFSAERPKGSFSTLEIQRTEQGDSAMYLCASRDGAGGSEQYFGPGTRLTVT.

The chain's CDR3 is CASSLTGTEEEKLFF. The CDR3 bases are TGCGCCAGCAGCTTAACCGGGACAGAGGAGGAAAAACTGTTTTTT. The J gene is TRBJ1-4, the V gene TRBV5-1; 7 bases agree with TRBD1. There are 15 residues in the CDR3. The germline V gene encodes CDR1 SGHRS and CDR2 YFSETQ. The V gene end was trimmed by 2 bases and the J gene end by 8 bases; junction bases not matched to a gene: 9.

CDR3 sequence (DNA): TGCAGCGTTGAAGAGGGTGGTGGAGGGACCCGCCGCTACACCTTC. The encoded protein is CSVEEGGGGTRRYTF. The chain joins TRBV29-1 to TRBJ1-2; the D gene is possibly TRBD1 (5 bases). CDR3 size: 15 residues. Trimming left V 0 bases short and J 9 bases short, with 20 bases between. Germline V CDR1 and CDR2: SQVTM, ANQGSEA.

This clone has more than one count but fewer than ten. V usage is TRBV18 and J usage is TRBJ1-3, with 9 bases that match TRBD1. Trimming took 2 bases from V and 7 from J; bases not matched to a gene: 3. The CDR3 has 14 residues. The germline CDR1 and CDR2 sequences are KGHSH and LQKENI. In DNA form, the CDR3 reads TGTGCCAGCTCACCAGACAGGGGGAGTAACACCATATATTTT. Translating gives CASSPDRGSNTIYF. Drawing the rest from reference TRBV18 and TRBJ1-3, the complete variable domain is NAGVMQNPRHLVRRRGQEARLRCSPMKGHSHVYWYRQLPEEGLKFMVYLQKENIIDESGMPKERFSAEFPKEGPSILRIQQVVRGDSAAYFCASSPDRGSNTIYFGEGSWLTVV.

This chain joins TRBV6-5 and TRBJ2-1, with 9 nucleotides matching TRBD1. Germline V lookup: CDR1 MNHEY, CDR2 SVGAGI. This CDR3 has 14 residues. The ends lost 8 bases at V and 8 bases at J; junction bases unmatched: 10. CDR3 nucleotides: TGTGCCAGCGCCGGGACAGGGAGTTTCGATGAGCAGTTCTTC. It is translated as CASAGTGSFDEQFF.

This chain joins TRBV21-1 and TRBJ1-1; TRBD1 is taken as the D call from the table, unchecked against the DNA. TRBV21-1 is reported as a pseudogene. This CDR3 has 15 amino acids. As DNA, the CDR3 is TGTGCCGGGGCGATGACAGGGCACTATGACACTGAAGCTTTCTTT. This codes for CAGAMTGHYDTEAFF.

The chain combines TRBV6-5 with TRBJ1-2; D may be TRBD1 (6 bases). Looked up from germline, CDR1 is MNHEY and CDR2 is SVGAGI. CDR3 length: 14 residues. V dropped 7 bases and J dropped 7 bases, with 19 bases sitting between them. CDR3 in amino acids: CASTEGDKPVGYTF. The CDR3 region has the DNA TGTGCCAGCACCGAAGGGGACAAACCTGTTGGCTACACCTTC.

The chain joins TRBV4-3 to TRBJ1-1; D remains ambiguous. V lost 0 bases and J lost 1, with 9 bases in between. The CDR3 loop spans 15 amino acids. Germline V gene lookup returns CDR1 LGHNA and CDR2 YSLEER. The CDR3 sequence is CASSQDPGKNTEAFF. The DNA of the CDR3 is TGCGCCAGCAGCCAAGATCCCGGGAAGAACACTGAAGCTTTCTTT.

CDR3 bases: TGTGCCAGCAGCCAGGGCGACAGAATATCCTATGGCTACACCTTC. Its protein product is CASSQGDRISYGYTF. The chain joins TRBV7-8 to TRBJ1-2, with D possibly matching TRBD1 (5 bases). CDR3 length: 15 amino acids. With 5 bases removed from V and 4 bases from J, the gap between germline ends came to 17 bases. Germline CDR1 is SGHVS and CDR2 is FQNEAQ. The full variable domain, in which reference TRBV7-8 and TRBJ1-2 provide the parts outside the CDR3, is GAGVSQSPRYKVAKRGQDVALRCDPISGHVSLFWYQQALGQGPEFLTYFQNEAQLDKSGLPSDRFFAERPEGSVSTLKIQRTQQEDSAVYLCASSQGDRISYGYTFGSGTRLTVV.

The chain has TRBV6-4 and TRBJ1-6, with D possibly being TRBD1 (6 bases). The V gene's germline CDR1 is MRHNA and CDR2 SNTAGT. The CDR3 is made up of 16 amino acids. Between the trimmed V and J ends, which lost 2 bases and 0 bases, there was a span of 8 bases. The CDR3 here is CASSDPDSSYNSPLHF. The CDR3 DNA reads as TGTGCCAGCAGTGACCCGGACAGCTCCTATAATTCACCCCTCCACTTT.

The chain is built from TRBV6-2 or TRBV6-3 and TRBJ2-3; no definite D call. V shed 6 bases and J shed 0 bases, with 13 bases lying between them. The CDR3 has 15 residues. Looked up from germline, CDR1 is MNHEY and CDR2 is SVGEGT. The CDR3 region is CASSRSNPSTDTQYF. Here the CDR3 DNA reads TGTGCCAGCAGCCGTAGTAATCCTAGCACAGATACGCAGTATTTT.

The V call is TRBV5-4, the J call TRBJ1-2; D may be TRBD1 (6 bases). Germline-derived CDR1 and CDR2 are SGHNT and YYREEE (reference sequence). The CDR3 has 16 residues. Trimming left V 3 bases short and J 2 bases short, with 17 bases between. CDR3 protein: CASSSPTGTPNYGYTF. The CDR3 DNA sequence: TGTGCCAGCAGCTCTCCCACCGGGACACCCAACTATGGCTACACCTTC.

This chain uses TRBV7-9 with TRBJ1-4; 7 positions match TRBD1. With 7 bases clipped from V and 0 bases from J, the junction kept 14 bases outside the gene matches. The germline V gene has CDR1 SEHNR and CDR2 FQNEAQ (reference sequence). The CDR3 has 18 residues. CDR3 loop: CASTIFTGARPTNEKLFF. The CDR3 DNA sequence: TGTGCCAGCACCATTTTTACAGGGGCGCGCCCAACTAATGAAAAACTGTTTTTT.

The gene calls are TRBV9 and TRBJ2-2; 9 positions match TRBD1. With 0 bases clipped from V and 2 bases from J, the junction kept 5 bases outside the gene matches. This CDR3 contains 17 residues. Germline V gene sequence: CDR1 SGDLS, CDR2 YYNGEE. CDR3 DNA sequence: TGTGCCAGCAGCGTAGCTACACAGGGGGCTAACACCGGGGAGCTGTTTTTT. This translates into CASSVATQGANTGELFF.

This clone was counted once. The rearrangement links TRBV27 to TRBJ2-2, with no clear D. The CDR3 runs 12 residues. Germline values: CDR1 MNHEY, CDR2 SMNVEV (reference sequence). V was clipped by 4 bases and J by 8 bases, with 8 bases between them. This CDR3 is CASSYPGGELFF. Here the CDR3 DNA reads TGTGCCAGCAGTTACCCGGGTGGGGAGCTGTTTTTT.

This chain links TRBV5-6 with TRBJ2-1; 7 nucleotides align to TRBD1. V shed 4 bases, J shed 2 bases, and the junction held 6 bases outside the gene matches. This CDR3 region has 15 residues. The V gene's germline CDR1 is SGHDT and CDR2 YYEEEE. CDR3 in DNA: TGTGCCAGCAGCGCTAGACAGGGACCCTACAATGAGCAGTTCTTC. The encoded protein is CASSARQGPYNEQFF.

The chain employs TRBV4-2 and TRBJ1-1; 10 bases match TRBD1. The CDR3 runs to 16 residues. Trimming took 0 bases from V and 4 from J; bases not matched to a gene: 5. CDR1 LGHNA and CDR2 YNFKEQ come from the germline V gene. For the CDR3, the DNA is TGTGCCAGCAGCCAAGAAACGACAGGGGGCCTCACTGAAGCTTTCTTT. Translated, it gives CASSQETTGGLTEAFF.

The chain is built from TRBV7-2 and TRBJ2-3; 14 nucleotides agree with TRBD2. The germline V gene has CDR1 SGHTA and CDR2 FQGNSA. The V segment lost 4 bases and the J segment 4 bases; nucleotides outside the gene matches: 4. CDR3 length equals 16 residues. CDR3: CASSWTSGGRADTQYF. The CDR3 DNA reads TGTGCCAGCAGCTGGACTAGCGGGGGGAGGGCAGATACGCAGTATTTT. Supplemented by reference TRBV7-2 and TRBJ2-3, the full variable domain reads GAGVSQSPSNKVTEKGKDVELRCDPISGHTALYWYRQSLGQGLEFLIYFQGNSAPDKSGLPSDRFSAERTGGSVSTLTIQRTQQEDSAVYLCASSWTSGGRADTQYFGPGTRLTVL.

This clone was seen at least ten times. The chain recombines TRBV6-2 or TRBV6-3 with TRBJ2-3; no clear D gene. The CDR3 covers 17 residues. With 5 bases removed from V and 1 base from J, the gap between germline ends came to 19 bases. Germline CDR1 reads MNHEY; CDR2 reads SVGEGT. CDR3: CASSPRFRSGGTDTQYF. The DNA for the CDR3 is TGTGCCAGCAGTCCCCGGTTTCGGAGTGGTGGCACAGATACGCAGTATTTT.

The CDR3: CASSPGQGVMDTEAFF. CDR3 DNA sequence: TGTGCCAGCAGCCCCGGACAGGGGGTTATGGACACTGAAGCTTTCTTT. The chain joins TRBV9 to TRBJ1-1, with 10 bases matching TRBD1. The CDR3 sequence is 16 residues long. V shed 4 bases and J 3 bases; nucleotides not matched to a gene: 9. Germline values: CDR1 SGDLS, CDR2 YYNGEE. Complete variable domain (other parts from reference TRBV9 and TRBJ1-1): DSGVTQTPKHLITATGQRVTLRCSPRSGDLSVYWYQQSLDQGLQFLIQYYNGEERAKGNILERFSAQQFPDLHSELNLSSLELGDSALYFCASSPGQGVMDTEAFFGQGTRLTVV.

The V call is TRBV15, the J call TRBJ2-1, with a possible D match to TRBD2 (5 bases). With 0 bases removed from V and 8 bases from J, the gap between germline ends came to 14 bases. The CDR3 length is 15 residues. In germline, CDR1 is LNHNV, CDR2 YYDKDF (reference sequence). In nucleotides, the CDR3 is TGTGCCACCAGCAGAGATCTAGGACTTCATCATGAGCAGTTCTTC. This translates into CATSRDLGLHHEQFF.

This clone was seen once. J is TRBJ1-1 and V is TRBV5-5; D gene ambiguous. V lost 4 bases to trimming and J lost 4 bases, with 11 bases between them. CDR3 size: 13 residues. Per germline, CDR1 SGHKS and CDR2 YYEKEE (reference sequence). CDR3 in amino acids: CASSLMAGTEAFF. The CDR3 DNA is TGTGCCAGCAGCCTAATGGCGGGCACTGAAGCTTTCTTT.

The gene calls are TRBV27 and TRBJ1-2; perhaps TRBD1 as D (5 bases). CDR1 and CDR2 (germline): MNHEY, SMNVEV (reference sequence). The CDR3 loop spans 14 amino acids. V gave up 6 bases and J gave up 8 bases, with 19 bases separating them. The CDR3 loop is CASRDIRALGGYTF. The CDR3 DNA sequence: TGTGCCAGCAGGGACATTCGGGCCCTTGGGGGCTACACCTTC.

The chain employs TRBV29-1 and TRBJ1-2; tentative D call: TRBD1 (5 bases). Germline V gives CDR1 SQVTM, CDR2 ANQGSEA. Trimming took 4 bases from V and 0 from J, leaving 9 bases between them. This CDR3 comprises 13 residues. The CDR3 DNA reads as TGCAGCGTTGGACAGAAAGCTAACTATGGCTACACCTTC. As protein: CSVGQKANYGYTF.

For the CDR3, the DNA is TGCGCCAGCAGCTTGGAAGGGGCCCAGCCCCAGCATTTT. Translating it yields CASSLEGAQPQHF. This rearrangement joins TRBV5-1 to TRBJ1-5; tentatively, D is TRBD1 (5 bases). This CDR3 has 13 residues. CDR1 is SGHRS and CDR2 is YFSETQ in the germline V gene. V was pared by 0 bases and J by 7 bases, with 8 bases between.

The CDR3: CASSSRSCGSLYNEQFF. DNA of the CDR3: TGTGCCAGCAGCTCCCGCTCCTGCGGCAGCCTATACAATGAGCAGTTCTTC. The V call is TRBV21-1, the J call TRBJ2-1; the table's D call, TRBD2, has no DNA check behind it. TRBV21-1 is a pseudogene segment. There are 17 residues in the CDR3.

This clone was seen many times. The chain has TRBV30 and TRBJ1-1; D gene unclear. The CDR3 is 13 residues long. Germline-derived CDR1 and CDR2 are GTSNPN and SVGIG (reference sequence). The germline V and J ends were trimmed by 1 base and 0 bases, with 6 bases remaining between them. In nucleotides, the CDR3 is TGTGCCTGGAGTGCGAGCATGAACACTGAAGCTTTCTTT. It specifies CAWSASMNTEAFF.

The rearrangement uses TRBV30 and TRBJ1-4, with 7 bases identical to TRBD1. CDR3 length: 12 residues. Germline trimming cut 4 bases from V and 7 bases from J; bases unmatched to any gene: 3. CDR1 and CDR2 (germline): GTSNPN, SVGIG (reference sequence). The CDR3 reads CAWKGTVEKLFF. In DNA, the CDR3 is TGTGCCTGGAAGGGGACAGTTGAAAAACTGTTTTTT. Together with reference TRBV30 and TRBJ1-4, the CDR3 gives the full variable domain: SQTIHQWPATLVQPVGSPLSLECTVEGTSNPNLYWYRQAAGRGLQLLFYSVGIGQISSEVPQNLSASRPQDRQFILSSKKLLLSDSGFYLCAWKGTVEKLFFGSGTQLSVL.

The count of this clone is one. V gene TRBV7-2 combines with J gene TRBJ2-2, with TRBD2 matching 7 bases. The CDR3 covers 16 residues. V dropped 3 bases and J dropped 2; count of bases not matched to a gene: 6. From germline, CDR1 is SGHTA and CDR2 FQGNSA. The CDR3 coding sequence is TGTGCCAGCAGCTTGTTTTCGGGGGGAAACACCGGGGAGCTGTTTTTT. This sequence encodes CASSLFSGGNTGELFF.

The CDR3 protein is CASSVSGTGLHEQYF. DNA for the CDR3: TGTGCCAGCAGCGTTTCCGGGACAGGGCTCCACGAGCAGTACTTC. V and J are TRBV9 and TRBJ2-7; 9 bases fit TRBD1. The CDR3 is made up of 15 amino acids. The germline V gene encodes CDR1 SGDLS and CDR2 YYNGEE. The ends lost 2 bases at V and 5 bases at J; junction bases unmatched: 8.

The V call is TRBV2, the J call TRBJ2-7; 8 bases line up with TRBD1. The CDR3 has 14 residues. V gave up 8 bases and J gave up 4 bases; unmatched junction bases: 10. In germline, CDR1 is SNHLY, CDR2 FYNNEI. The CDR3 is CASLDRGWGYEQYF. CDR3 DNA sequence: TGTGCCAGCCTAGACAGGGGTTGGGGGTACGAGCAGTACTTC.